The 11 T cell receptor beta chains below were found in one sample sequenced in a study of blood T cells in healthy people across ages. A sample-barcoded 5' primer and a J-beta primer mix were used in a second PCR of roughly 6 to 11 cycles. TCRdb reprocessed the 5' RACE reads via MiXCR and lists one record per CDR3 protein. Among some 370,000 distinct CDR3 sequences, approximately 51% were seen once, and the ten largest hold 45% to 60%. The material sequenced was blood. The receptors shown here come from a man between 60 and 70 years old in good health.

This clonotype was counted a few times. V is TRBV12-3 or TRBV12-4 and J is TRBJ2-4; 10 bases line up with TRBD1. CDR3 size: 15 residues. V trimming: 8 bases; J trimming: 1 base; junction bases outside the gene matches: 5. The CDR3 DNA is TGTGCCAGCCTCAAGGACAGGGGGGCCAAAAACATTCAGTACTTC. Amino acid sequence: CASLKDRGAKNIQYF.

The chain carries TRBV20-1 and TRBJ2-1; tentative D call: TRBD2 (5 bases). V lost 0 bases and J lost 2, with 20 bases in between. Germline V gives CDR1 DFQATT, CDR2 SNEGSKA (reference sequence). This CDR3 spans 18 amino acids. The DNA for the CDR3 is TGCAGTGCTAGAGATCAGTCCGCAGGAGACTATCCCTACAATGAGCAGTTCTTC. The encoded protein is CSARDQSAGDYPYNEQFF.

Points on this clonotype: With a much larger clone just one base away, this may be a read error. This sequence joins TRBV6-5 and TRBJ1-2; perhaps TRBD1 as D (5 bases). The CDR3 runs 13 residues. In germline, CDR1 is MNHEY, CDR2 SVGAGI. The CDR3 nucleotides read TGTGCCAGCAGACAACAGGATTACAGTGGCTGCACCTTC. Translating it yields CASRQQDYSGCTF.

The chain carries TRBV4-2 and TRBJ2-5; 15 nucleotides line up with TRBD2. CDR3 size: 17 residues. The germline gives CDR1 LGHNA, CDR2 YNFKEQ. V gave up 4 bases and J gave up 2 bases; unmatched junction bases: 5. The CDR3 loop is CASSPGLAGGGQETQYF. The CDR3, as DNA: TGTGCCAGCAGCCCGGGACTAGCGGGAGGAGGGCAAGAGACCCAGTACTTC.

Regarding this clonotype: One end of the junction is discordant with germline, which a read error may explain. V is TRBV2 and J is TRBJ1-2, with a tentative D call TRBD1 (6 bases). Per germline, CDR1 SNHLY and CDR2 FYNNEI. The CDR3 has 15 amino acids. The CDR3 is CVSSERGQANYGYTF. The CDR3, as DNA: TGTGTCAGCAGTGAACGGGGGCAGGCTAACTATGGCTACACCTTC.

The chain employs TRBV6-5 and TRBJ2-7; 8 bases are a match to TRBD2. The V and J ends lost 0 bases and 3 bases, in that order; junction bases with no gene match: 13. The CDR3 sequence is 18 residues long. CDR1 and CDR2 (germline): MNHEY, SVGAGI. In DNA, the CDR3 is TGTGCCAGCAGTTACTCGGCGGGACTAGTAGCGAATTTCTACGAGCAGTACTTC. Translated: CASSYSAGLVANFYEQYF.

A remark on this clonotype: The junction departs from the called germline gene at one end, perhaps through a read error. The chain uses TRBV3-1 and TRBJ1-1; 7 bases align to TRBD1. CDR1 and CDR2 (germline): LGHDT, YNNKEL (reference sequence). The CDR3 contains 15 residues. The CDR3: CAGSQARTGNTEAFF. In DNA, the CDR3 is TGTGCCGGCAGCCAAGCCCGGACAGGGAACACTGAAGCTTTCTTT.

For this clonotype: This may be a read error, as it is one base from a much larger clone. In nucleotides, the CDR3 is TGCAGTGCCCCCTGGCATCTCCCCTACAATGAGCAGTACTTC. Amino acids: CSAPWHLPYNEQYF. The chain employs TRBV20-1 and TRBJ2-1; D gene ambiguous. The J call may not be correct, given that the DNA end is closer to TRBJ2-7. CDR3 length: 14 amino acids. Germline V gene lookup returns CDR1 DFQATT and CDR2 SNEGSKA (reference sequence).

At least ten counts were recorded for this clonotype. The genes are TRBV11-2 and TRBJ1-2, with a weak D call TRBD1 (6 bases). This CDR3 is 17 amino acids long. Trimming removed 1 base from V and 3 bases from J, with 18 bases in between. Per germline, CDR1 SGHAT and CDR2 FQNNGV. The CDR3 here is CASSLGPGTRADYGYTF. The CDR3 DNA reads as TGTGCCAGCAGCTTAGGCCCCGGGACAAGGGCGGACTATGGCTACACCTTC.

This sequence joins TRBV20-1 and TRBJ2-1, with D maybe TRBD1 (6 bases). The CDR3 covers 16 residues. Trimming took 0 bases from V and 6 from J, leaving 18 bases between them. Germline assignment: CDR1 DFQATT and CDR2 SNEGSKA (reference sequence). In nucleotides, the CDR3 is TGCAGTGCTAGAGATGGGGCCCCAGGGGCGCTCAATGAGCAGTTCTTC. Amino acid sequence: CSARDGAPGALNEQFF.

The J gene is TRBJ2-3, the V gene TRBV9; D possibly corresponds to TRBD2 (6 bases). The CDR3 totals 16 residues. The V gene's germline CDR1 is SGDLS and CDR2 YYNGEE. V lost 2 bases to trimming and J lost 6 bases, with 19 bases between them. CDR3 bases: TGTGCCAGCAGCGTCCTCGGCGGAGGGGCCGTCGATACGCAGTATTTT. Protein product: CASSVLGGGAVDTQYF.